The 8 T cell receptor beta chains below were found in one sample sequenced in a study of T-cell memory formation after mild COVID-19. TCRdb ran MiXCR on the 5' RACE reads and lists one entry per CDR3 protein. The profile shows about 84,000 distinct CDR3 sequences, roughly 13% of them singletons. What was sequenced was PBMCs or a T cell subset sorted from them (not recorded which). The origin of the receptors is an adult woman who had mild COVID-19 (a few samples of this study predate the infection). Cell type and time point are not known.

In this sample, this clonotype turned up many times. V and J are TRBV20-1 and TRBJ1-1, with 10 nucleotides matching TRBD1. The CDR3 sequence is 14 residues long. V was pared by 0 bases and J by 5 bases, with 3 bases of the junction left unmatched. Germline V gives CDR1 DFQATT, CDR2 SNEGSKA (reference sequence). CDR3 nucleotide sequence: TGCAGTGCTAGAGATTTGGGACAGGGGACTGAAGCTTTCTTT. It encodes CSARDLGQGTEAFF.

This clonotype has a handful of counts. The chain uses TRBV29-1 and TRBJ2-1; unclear D gene. In germline, CDR1 is SQVTM, CDR2 ANQGSEA. The CDR3 length is 10 residues. Trimming stripped 7 bases from V and 8 bases from J, with 9 bases between. CDR3: CSARQDEQFF. The CDR3 DNA sequence: TGCAGCGCTCGGCAGGATGAGCAGTTCTTC.

V is TRBV30 and J is TRBJ1-2; unclear D gene. V was pared by 3 bases and J by 8 bases, with 16 bases between. The CDR3 covers 13 residues. From germline, CDR1 is GTSNPN and CDR2 SVGIG (reference sequence). DNA for the CDR3: TGTGCCTGGAGCCAGTGGTCCGGGGAGGGCTACACCTTC. This gives the protein CAWSQWSGEGYTF.

This chain joins TRBV5-1 and TRBJ2-5, with TRBD2 matching over 11 bases. Per the germline V gene, CDR1 is SGHRS and CDR2 is YFSETQ. CDR3 length: 15 amino acids. J gave up 1 base and V 4 bases, and 3 bases lay outside the gene matches. In DNA, the CDR3 is TGCGCCAGCAGCCCTGGACTAGCGGGCCAAGAGACCCAGTACTTC. Translated, it gives CASSPGLAGQETQYF.

This clonotype was counted only a few times. The chain employs TRBV20-1 and TRBJ2-3; no definite D call. The CDR3 has 12 amino acids. Germline V CDR1 and CDR2: DFQATT, SNEGSKA (reference sequence). V gave up 0 bases and J gave up 3 bases, with 4 bases separating them. The CDR3 DNA follows: TGCAGTGCTAGAGATGGGACAGATACGCAGTATTTT. It translates to CSARDGTDTQYF.

This clonotype was found a few times. The J gene is TRBJ2-1, the V gene TRBV5-1; 13 bases fit TRBD2. The CDR3 consists of 17 residues. V was clipped by 4 bases and J by 4 bases; unmatched bases: 8. Germline CDR1 and CDR2: SGHRS and YFSETQ. The CDR3 DNA is TGCGCCAGCAGCACTGGACTAGCGGGAGTGTGGTACAATGAGCAGTTCTTC. This gives the protein CASSTGLAGVWYNEQFF.

The chain combines TRBV4-1 with TRBJ2-1, with D hard to call. The germline V gene encodes CDR1 MGHRA and CDR2 YSYEKL. V was pared by 0 bases and J by 2 bases, with 2 bases between. The CDR3 contains 13 residues. The chain's CDR3 is CASSQDPYNEQFF. The CDR3, as DNA: TGCGCCAGCAGCCAAGACCCCTACAATGAGCAGTTCTTC.

The rearrangement joins TRBV7-9 to TRBJ2-1, with 9 bases aligning to TRBD2. The CDR3 loop spans 16 amino acids. Germline V gene sequence: CDR1 SEHNR, CDR2 FQNEAQ (reference sequence). The junction had 7 bases not matched to a gene; V was cut back by 5 bases and J by 2 bases. The chain's CDR3 is CASSPRAGGPYNEQFF. CDR3 sequence (DNA): TGTGCCAGCAGCCCCCGAGCGGGAGGCCCCTACAATGAGCAGTTCTTC.